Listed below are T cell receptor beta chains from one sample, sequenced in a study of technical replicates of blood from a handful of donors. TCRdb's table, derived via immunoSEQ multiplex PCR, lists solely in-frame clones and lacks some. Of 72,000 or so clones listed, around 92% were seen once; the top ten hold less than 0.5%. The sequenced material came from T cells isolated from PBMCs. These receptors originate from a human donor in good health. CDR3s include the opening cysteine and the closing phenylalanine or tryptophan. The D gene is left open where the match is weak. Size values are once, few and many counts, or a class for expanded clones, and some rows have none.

CDR3: CASTSGQVSEAFF
size: NA
D: TRBD1
J: TRBJ1-1
V: TRBV5-1

CDR3: CASSLKPFNEKLFF
size: NA
D: NA
J: TRBJ1-4
V: TRBV7-2

CDR3: CASSSRGTGFTDEKLFF
size: NA
D: TRBD1
J: TRBJ1-4
V: TRBV18

CDR3: CSALGGETQYF
size: NA
D: TRBD2
J: TRBJ2-5
V: TRBV20-1

CDR3: CASSRILAGYKETQYF
size: NA
D: TRBD2
J: TRBJ2-5
V: TRBV4-2

CDR3: CASSGQGAFTDTQYF
size: NA
D: TRBD1
J: TRBJ2-3
V: TRBV19

CDR3: CASSLGQFLRETQYF
size: NA
D: NA
J: TRBJ2-5
V: TRBV7-9

CDR3: CASSEQGRYEQYF
size: NA
D: NA
J: TRBJ2-7
V: TRBV2

CDR3: CASSLGQGPTEAFF
size: NA
D: NA
J: TRBJ1-1
V: TRBV7-6

CDR3: CASSLGQNTGELFF
size: NA
D: NA
J: TRBJ2-2
V: TRBV7-7

CDR3: CASSLGGQGSYEQYF
size: once
D: TRBD1
J: TRBJ2-7
V: TRBV28

CDR3: CASRVYGGPQHF
size: NA
D: NA
J: TRBJ1-5
V: TRBV19

CDR3: CAISDIAGPDNEQFF
size: few
D: TRBD2
J: TRBJ2-1
V: TRBV10-3

CDR3: CARGWGDEQYF
size: NA
D: NA
J: TRBJ2-7
V: TRBV5-3

CDR3: CASKEGAGEQYF
size: NA
D: NA
J: TRBJ2-7
V: TRBV19

CDR3: CASSRDRVYGYTF
size: NA
D: TRBD1
J: TRBJ1-2
V: TRBV11-2

CDR3: CASSTGLRGETQYF
size: NA
D: TRBD1
J: TRBJ2-5
V: TRBV7-9

CDR3: CASSPITGNYGYTF
size: NA
D: NA
J: TRBJ1-2
V: TRBV6-5

CDR3: CASRLAGAYEQYF
size: NA
D: TRBD2
J: TRBJ2-7
V: TRBV19

CDR3: CASRAGTENTGELFF
size: NA
D: TRBD1
J: TRBJ2-2
V: TRBV5-1

CDR3: CASSLGGRETQYF
size: NA
D: NA
J: TRBJ2-5
V: TRBV7-3

CDR3: CASSYPLAGADTQYF
size: NA
D: TRBD2
J: TRBJ2-3
V: TRBV7-9

CDR3: CASSSTSGREEQFF
size: NA
D: TRBD2
J: TRBJ2-1
V: TRBV7-2

CDR3: CASSNSGSRIGELFF
size: NA
D: TRBD2
J: TRBJ2-2
V: TRBV9

CDR3: CASSPGLAGHTGELFF
size: NA
D: TRBD2
J: TRBJ2-2
V: TRBV7-6

CDR3: CASRFSGHWEQFF
size: NA
D: NA
J: TRBJ2-1
V: TRBV12-2

CDR3: CAWSSQGPFDEQFF
size: NA
D: NA
J: TRBJ2-1
V: TRBV30

CDR3: CASSYSSGLSTDTQYF
size: NA
D: NA
J: TRBJ2-3
V: TRBV6-5

CDR3: CASSLDENEQFF
size: NA
D: NA
J: TRBJ2-1
V: TRBV7-2

CDR3: CASSLARVDEKLFF
size: once
D: NA
J: TRBJ1-4
V: TRBV7-6

CDR3: CSVLGEGYNEQFF
size: NA
D: NA
J: TRBJ2-1
V: TRBV29-1

CDR3: CASSLGTSGSDSTDTQYF
size: NA
D: TRBD2
J: TRBJ2-3
V: TRBV7-9

CDR3: CASSLAGGRAFF
size: once
D: NA
J: TRBJ1-1
V: TRBV7-2

CDR3: CASSPGQGAYEQYF
size: NA
D: TRBD1
J: TRBJ2-7
V: TRBV19

CDR3: CAISDLAGTYEQYF
size: once
D: TRBD2
J: TRBJ2-7
V: TRBV10-3

CDR3: CASSLQGVAEQYF
size: NA
D: TRBD1
J: TRBJ2-7
V: TRBV7-3

CDR3: CASSLPGGSYNEQFF
size: NA
D: TRBD2
J: TRBJ2-1
V: TRBV11-2

CDR3: CASSFSRDTYEQYF
size: NA
D: NA
J: TRBJ2-7
V: TRBV19

CDR3: CASSPGAGQPQHF
size: NA
D: NA
J: TRBJ1-5
V: TRBV18

CDR3: CASRGFTEAFF
size: NA
D: NA
J: TRBJ1-1
V: TRBV27

CDR3: CASSPGGVGYTF
size: NA
D: NA
J: TRBJ1-2
V: TRBV5-6

CDR3: CASTPGGPSNQPQHF
size: NA
D: NA
J: TRBJ1-5
V: TRBV19

CDR3: CASSSGQVSTEAFF
size: NA
D: TRBD1
J: TRBJ1-1
V: TRBV7-3

CDR3: CSAIRGLPQYF
size: NA
D: NA
J: TRBJ2-5
V: TRBV20-1

CDR3: CASSRKLAGGLYEQYF
size: once
D: TRBD2
J: TRBJ2-7
V: TRBV18

CDR3: CASRGLVAYNEQFF
size: NA
D: TRBD2
J: TRBJ2-1
V: TRBV2

CDR3: CATSRKQGGSNQPQHF
size: NA
D: TRBD1
J: TRBJ1-5
V: TRBV15

CDR3: CASTATGGSYGYTF
size: NA
D: TRBD1
J: TRBJ1-2
V: TRBV27

CDR3: CASSLRRNEQYF
size: NA
D: NA
J: TRBJ2-7
V: TRBV7-3